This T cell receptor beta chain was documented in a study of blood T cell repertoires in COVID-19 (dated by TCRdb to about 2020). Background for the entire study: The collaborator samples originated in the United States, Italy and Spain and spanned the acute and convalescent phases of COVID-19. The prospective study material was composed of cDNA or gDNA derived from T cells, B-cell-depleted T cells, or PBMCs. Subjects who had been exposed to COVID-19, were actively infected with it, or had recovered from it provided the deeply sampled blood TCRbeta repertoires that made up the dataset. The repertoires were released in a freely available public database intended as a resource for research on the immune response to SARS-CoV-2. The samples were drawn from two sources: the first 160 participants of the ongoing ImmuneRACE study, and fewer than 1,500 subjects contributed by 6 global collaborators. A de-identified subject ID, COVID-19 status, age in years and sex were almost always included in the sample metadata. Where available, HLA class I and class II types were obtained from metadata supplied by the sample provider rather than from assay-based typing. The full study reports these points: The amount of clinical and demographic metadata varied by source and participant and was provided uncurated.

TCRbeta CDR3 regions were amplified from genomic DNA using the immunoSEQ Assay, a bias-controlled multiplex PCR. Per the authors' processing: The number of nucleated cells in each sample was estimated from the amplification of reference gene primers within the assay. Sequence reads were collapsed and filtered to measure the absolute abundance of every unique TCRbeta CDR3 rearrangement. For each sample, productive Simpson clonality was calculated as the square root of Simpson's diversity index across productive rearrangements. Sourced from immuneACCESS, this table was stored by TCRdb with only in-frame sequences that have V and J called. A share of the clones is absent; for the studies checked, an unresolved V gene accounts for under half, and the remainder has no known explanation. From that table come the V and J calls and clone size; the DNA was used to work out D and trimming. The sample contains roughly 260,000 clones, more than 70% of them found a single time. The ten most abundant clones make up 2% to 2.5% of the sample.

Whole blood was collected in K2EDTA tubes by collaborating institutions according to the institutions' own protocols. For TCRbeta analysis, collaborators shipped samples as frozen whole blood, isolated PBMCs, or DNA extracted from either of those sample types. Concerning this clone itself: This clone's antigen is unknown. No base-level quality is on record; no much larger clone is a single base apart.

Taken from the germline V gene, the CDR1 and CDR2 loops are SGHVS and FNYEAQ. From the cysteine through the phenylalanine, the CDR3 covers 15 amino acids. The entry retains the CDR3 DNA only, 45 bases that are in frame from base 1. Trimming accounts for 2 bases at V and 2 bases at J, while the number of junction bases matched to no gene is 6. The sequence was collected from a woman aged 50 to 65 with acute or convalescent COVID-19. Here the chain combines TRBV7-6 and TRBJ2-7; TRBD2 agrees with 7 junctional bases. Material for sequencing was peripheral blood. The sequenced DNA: TGTGCCAGCAGCTTAACCGGGACTACCACCTACGAGCAGTACTTC. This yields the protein CASSLTGTTTYEQYF.